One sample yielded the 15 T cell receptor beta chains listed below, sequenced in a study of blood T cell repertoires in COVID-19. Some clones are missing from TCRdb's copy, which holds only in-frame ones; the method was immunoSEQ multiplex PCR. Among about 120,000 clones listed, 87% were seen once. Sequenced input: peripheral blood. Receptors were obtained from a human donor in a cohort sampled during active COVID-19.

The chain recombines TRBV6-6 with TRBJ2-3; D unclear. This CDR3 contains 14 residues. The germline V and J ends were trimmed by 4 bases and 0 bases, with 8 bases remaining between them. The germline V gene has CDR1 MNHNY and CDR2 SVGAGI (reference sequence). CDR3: CASSSTGSTDTQYF. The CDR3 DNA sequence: TGTGCCAGCAGTTCGACTGGCAGCACAGATACGCAGTATTTT.

The CDR3 DNA follows: TGTGCCACCAGTGATGCGGGACCGCGGGCAGATACGCAGTATTTT. Protein product: CATSDAGPRADTQYF. This chain links TRBV24-1 with TRBJ2-3, with TRBD2 as a possible D gene (6 bases). CDR1 KGHDR and CDR2 SFDVKD come from the germline V gene. Trimming cost V 3 bases and J 4 bases, with 13 bases left between them. The CDR3 runs to 15 residues.

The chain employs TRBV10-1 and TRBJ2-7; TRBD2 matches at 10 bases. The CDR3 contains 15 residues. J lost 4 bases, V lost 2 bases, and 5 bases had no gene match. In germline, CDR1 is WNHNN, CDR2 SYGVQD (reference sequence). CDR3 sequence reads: CASSESLAGAYEQYF. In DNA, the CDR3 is TGCGCCAGCAGTGAGAGTCTAGCGGGGGCATACGAGCAGTACTTC.

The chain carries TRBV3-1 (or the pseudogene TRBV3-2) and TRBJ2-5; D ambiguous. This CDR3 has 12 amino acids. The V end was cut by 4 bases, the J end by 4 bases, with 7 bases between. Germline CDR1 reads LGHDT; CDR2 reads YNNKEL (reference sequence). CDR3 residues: CASSPLGETQYF. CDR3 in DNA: TGTGCCAGCAGCCCCCTCGGAGAGACCCAGTACTTC.

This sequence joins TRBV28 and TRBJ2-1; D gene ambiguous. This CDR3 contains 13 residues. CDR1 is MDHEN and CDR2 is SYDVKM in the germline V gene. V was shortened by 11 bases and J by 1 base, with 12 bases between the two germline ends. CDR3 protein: CAASDLSYNEQFF. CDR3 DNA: TGTGCCGCCTCTGACTTATCCTACAATGAGCAGTTCTTC.

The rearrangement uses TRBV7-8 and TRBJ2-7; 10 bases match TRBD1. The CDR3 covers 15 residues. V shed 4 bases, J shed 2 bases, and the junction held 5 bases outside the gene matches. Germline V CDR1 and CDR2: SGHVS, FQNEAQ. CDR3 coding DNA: TGTGCCAGCAGCTCACAGACAGGGGGCGCCTACGAGCAGTACTTC. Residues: CASSSQTGGAYEQYF.

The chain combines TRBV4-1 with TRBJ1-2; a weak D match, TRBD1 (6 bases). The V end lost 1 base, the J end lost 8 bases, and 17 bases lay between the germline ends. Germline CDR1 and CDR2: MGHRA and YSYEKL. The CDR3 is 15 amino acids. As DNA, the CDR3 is TGCGCCAGCAGCCAAGTAGGGGGGGGGCCTATCGGCTACACCTTC. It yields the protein CASSQVGGGPIGYTF.

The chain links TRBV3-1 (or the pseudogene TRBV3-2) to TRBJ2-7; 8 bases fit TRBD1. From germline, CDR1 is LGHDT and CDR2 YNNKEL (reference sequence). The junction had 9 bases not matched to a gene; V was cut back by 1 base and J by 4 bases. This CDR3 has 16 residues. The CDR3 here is CASSQVKTGAYYEQYF. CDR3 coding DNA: TGTGCCAGCAGCCAAGTCAAGACAGGGGCCTATTACGAGCAGTACTTC.

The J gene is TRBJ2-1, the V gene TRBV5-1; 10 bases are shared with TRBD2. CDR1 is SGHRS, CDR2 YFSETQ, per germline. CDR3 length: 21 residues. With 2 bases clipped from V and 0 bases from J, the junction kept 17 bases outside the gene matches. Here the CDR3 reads CASSFLTGLRTSGSSYNEQFF. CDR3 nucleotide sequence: TGCGCCAGCAGCTTCTTGACAGGGTTAAGGACTAGCGGAAGCTCCTACAATGAGCAGTTCTTC.

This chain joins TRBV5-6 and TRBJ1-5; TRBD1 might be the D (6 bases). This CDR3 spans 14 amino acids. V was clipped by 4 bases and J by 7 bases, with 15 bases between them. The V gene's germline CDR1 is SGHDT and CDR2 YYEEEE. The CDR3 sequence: CASSPGGGAQPQHF. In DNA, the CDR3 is TGTGCCAGCAGCCCGGGAGGGGGGGCCCAGCCCCAGCATTTT.

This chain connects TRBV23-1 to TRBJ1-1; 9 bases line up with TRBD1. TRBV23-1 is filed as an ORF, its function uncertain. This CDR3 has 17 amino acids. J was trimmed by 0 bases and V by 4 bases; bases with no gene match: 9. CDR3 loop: CASSPADRGRMNTEAFF. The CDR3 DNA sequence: TGCGCCAGCAGTCCGGCGGACAGGGGACGAATGAACACTGAAGCTTTCTTT.

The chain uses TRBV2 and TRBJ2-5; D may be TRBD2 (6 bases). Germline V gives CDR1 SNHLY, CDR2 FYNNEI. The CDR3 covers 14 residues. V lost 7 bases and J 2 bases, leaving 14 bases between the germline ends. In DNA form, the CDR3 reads TGTGCCAGCACCAAGAGGGACTCACAAGAGACCCAGTACTTC. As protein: CASTKRDSQETQYF.

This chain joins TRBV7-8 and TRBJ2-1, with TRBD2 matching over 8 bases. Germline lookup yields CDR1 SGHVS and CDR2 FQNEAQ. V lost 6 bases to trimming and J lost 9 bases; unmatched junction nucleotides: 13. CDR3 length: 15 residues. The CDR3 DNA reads TGTGCCAGCAGTAACGATGTAGCGGGGTCAGCTGAGCAGTTCTTC. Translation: CASSNDVAGSAEQFF.

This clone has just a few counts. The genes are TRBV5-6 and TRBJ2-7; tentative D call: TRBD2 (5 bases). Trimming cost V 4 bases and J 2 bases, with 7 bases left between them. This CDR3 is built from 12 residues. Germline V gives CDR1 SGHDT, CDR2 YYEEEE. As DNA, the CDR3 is TGTGCCAGCAGCCCCGGGACCTACGAGCAGTACTTC. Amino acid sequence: CASSPGTYEQYF. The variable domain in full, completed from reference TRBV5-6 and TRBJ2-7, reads DAGVTQSPTHLIKTRGQQVTLRCSPKSGHDTVSWYQQALGQGPQFIFQYYEEEERQRGNFPDRFSGHQFPNYSSELNVNALLLGDSALYLCASSPGTYEQYFGPGTRLTVT.

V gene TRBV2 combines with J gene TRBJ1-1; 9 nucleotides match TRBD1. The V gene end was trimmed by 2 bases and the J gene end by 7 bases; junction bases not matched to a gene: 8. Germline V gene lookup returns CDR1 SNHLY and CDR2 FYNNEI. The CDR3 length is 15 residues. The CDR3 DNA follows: TGTGCCAGCAGTGAACCCCGGACAGGGGCCATTGAAGCTTTCTTT. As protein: CASSEPRTGAIEAFF.